This T cell receptor (beta chain) was profiled in a study of blood T cell repertoires in COVID-19. Across the study: From T cells, B-cell-depleted T cells, or PBMCs came the material, which was cDNA or gDNA.

Profiling relied on immunoSEQ multiplex PCR, and the TCRdb table lists in-frame clones only, not all of them. This table holds 70,000 to 95,000 clones, about 93% found once. With 0 bases removed from V and 2 bases from J, the gap between germline ends came to 6 bases. The CDR3 is 14 residues long. Germline CDR1 reads SGHTA; CDR2 reads FQGTGA. V and J are TRBV7-3 and TRBJ2-3; no definite D call. Sequenced input: peripheral blood. The clonotype originates from a woman aged 45 to 65 in a cohort sampled during active COVID-19. The CDR3 nucleotides are TGTGCCAGCAGCTTAACGCAGTCCACAGATACGCAGTATTTT. This sequence encodes CASSLTQSTDTQYF.